The next 21 T cell receptor beta chains were all read from a single sample in a study of control samples from healthy donors and cancer patients. Sequencing was performed with immunoSEQ multiplex PCR; in TCRdb, only in-frame clones are kept and a portion is missing. The top ten clones hold approximately 3.8% of a sample with around 58,000 clones, 70% to 90% of them seen once. The sequenced sample consisted of blood. These receptor sequences come from a man aged 50-60 years in good health.

This sequence joins TRBV7-9 and TRBJ2-1; 11 positions agree with TRBD2. Germline-derived CDR1 and CDR2 are SEHNR and FQNEAQ (reference sequence). The length of the CDR3 is 16 residues. Unmatched junction bases numbered 11, after V lost 5 bases and J lost 8 bases. This CDR3 is CASSPLSGRDRDEQFF. CDR3 nucleotides: TGTGCCAGCAGCCCCCTTAGCGGGAGGGATAGGGATGAGCAGTTCTTC.

CDR3 amino acids: CASSDRQNTEAFF. The CDR3 bases are TGTGCCAGTAGTGATAGGCAGAACACTGAAGCTTTCTTT. The rearrangement uses TRBV19 and TRBJ1-1; D not resolved. The germline gives CDR1 LNHDA, CDR2 SQIVND (reference sequence). The CDR3 loop spans 13 amino acids. Trimming cost V 5 bases and J 1 base, with 8 bases left between them.

The CDR3, as DNA: TGTGCCAGCAGCTTACCCCCGACAGGTGCGGGGGAGCTGTTTTTT. Encoded protein: CASSLPPTGAGELFF. The chain combines TRBV7-9 with TRBJ2-2; TRBD1 is a possible D gene (6 bases). Trimming took off 2 bases at V and 8 bases at J, with 15 bases between the two ends. The germline gives CDR1 SEHNR, CDR2 FQNEAQ (reference sequence). This CDR3 has 15 residues.

The rearrangement links TRBV12-5 to TRBJ2-3, with 10 positions matching TRBD1. Trimming cost V 1 base and J 3 bases; bases outside gene matches: 7. CDR3 length: 17 residues. The germline V gene has CDR1 LGHNT and CDR2 FRNRAP. CDR3 sequence reads: CASGLALRDRGTDTQYF. The DNA of the CDR3 is TGTGCTAGTGGTTTGGCTCTCCGGGACAGGGGAACAGATACGCAGTATTTT. The variable domain in full, completed from reference TRBV12-5 and TRBJ2-3, reads DARVTQTPRHKVTEMGQEVTMRCQPILGHNTVFWYRQTMMQGLELLAYFRNRAPLDDSGMPKDRFSAEMPDATLATLKIQPSEPRDSAVYFCASGLALRDRGTDTQYFGPGTRLTVL.

This chain joins TRBV28 and TRBJ2-2; D is uncertain. There are 15 residues in the CDR3. Trimming took 2 bases from V and 5 from J, leaving 12 bases between them. Germline V gives CDR1 MDHEN, CDR2 SYDVKM. The CDR3 DNA is TGTGCCAGCAGTTTAGGTTATATTGGGACCGGGGAGCTGTTTTTT. Translating gives CASSLGYIGTGELFF. The whole variable domain, remainder taken from reference TRBV28 and TRBJ2-2, is DVKVTQSSRYLVKRTGEKVFLECVQDMDHENMFWYRQDPGLGLRLIYFSYDVKMKEKGDIPEGYSVSREKKERFSLILESASTNQTSMYLCASSLGYIGTGELFFGEGSRLTVL.

The sample holds a few counts of this clone. J is TRBJ1-2 and V is TRBV12-3 or TRBV12-4; 7 positions match TRBD1. The trim removed 5 bases at V and 5 bases at J, leaving 5 bases unmatched. The CDR3 length is 13 residues. CDR3 region: CASSRQGGYGYTF. CDR3 DNA sequence: TGTGCCAGCAGTCGACAGGGAGGGTATGGCTACACCTTC.

The chain employs TRBV5-6 and TRBJ2-3; 8 bases are shared with TRBD1. Per germline, CDR1 SGHDT and CDR2 YYEEEE. The J segment lost 6 bases and the V segment lost 4 bases, leaving 7 bases of the junction unmatched. CDR3 length: 14 residues. The chain's CDR3 is CASSLGQVGDTQYF. Here the CDR3 DNA reads TGTGCCAGCAGCCTGGGACAGGTGGGGGATACGCAGTATTTT.

As regards this clone: Other DNA sequences in the sample encode the same CDR3. The chain carries TRBV28 and TRBJ1-2, with 9 bases identical to TRBD1. CDR1 and CDR2 (germline): MDHEN, SYDVKM. J was trimmed by 8 bases and V by 5 bases; bases with no gene match: 6. The CDR3 spans 13 residues. CDR3 nucleotides: TGTGCCAGCAGTCGACAGGGGGTGGGGGGCTACACCTTC. Residues: CASSRQGVGGYTF.

The chain uses TRBV9 and TRBJ1-6; 7 bases match TRBD1. Germline CDR1 is SGDLS and CDR2 is YYNGEE. The CDR3 covers 15 residues. V shed 4 bases, J shed 5 bases, and the junction held 6 bases outside the gene matches. The DNA for the CDR3 is TGTGCCAGCAGCATGGCCGGGACAGATAATTCACCCCTCCACTTT. Protein product: CASSMAGTDNSPLHF.

The chain has TRBV29-1 and TRBJ2-5; 7 bases map to TRBD1. Germline V gives CDR1 SQVTM, CDR2 ANQGSEA. The CDR3 covers 14 residues. Trimming took 5 bases from V and 5 from J; bases not matched to a gene: 11. CDR3 coding DNA: TGCAGCGTTCCTGGGACAGCTGGGTTCGAGACCCAGTACTTC. This codes for CSVPGTAGFETQYF.

This chain joins TRBV9 and TRBJ2-1; 12 bases match TRBD2. The CDR3 loop spans 14 amino acids. Looked up from germline, CDR1 is SGDLS and CDR2 is YYNGEE. V lost 4 bases and J lost 7; bases outside the gene matches: 3. The CDR3 protein is CASSLGTSGNEQFF. DNA for the CDR3: TGTGCCAGCAGCCTCGGGACTAGCGGGAATGAGCAGTTCTTC.

The chain combines TRBV28 with TRBJ1-4; 7 nucleotides line up with TRBD1. CDR1 is MDHEN, CDR2 SYDVKM, per germline. V was pared by 5 bases and J by 3 bases, with 6 bases of the junction left unmatched. The CDR3 is 15 residues long. CDR3 region: CASSPRTGPNEKLFF. The DNA for the CDR3 is TGTGCCAGCAGTCCCCGGACAGGACCTAATGAAAAACTGTTTTTT.

V is TRBV29-1 and J is TRBJ2-1; TRBD2 matches at 9 bases. The germline V gene encodes CDR1 SQVTM and CDR2 ANQGSEA. Trimming took 7 bases from V and 3 from J; bases not matched to a gene: 7. This CDR3 contains 14 residues. DNA of the CDR3: TGCAGCGCTAAGAGGACTAGCGTCTACAATGAGCAGTTCTTC. Translation gives CSAKRTSVYNEQFF.

The V and J genes are TRBV7-2 and TRBJ1-3; D not certain. Trimming pared 2 bases from V and 4 bases from J, leaving 6 bases between. Germline CDR1 and CDR2: SGHTA and FQGNSA. The CDR3 runs to 13 residues. CDR3 DNA: TGTGCCAGCAGCTTATCACTCGGAAACACCATATATTTT. Translation: CASSLSLGNTIYF.

CDR3 amino acids: CASSYGSNTEAFF. CDR3 in DNA: TGTGCCAGCAGCTACGGGTCAAACACTGAAGCTTTCTTT. The J gene is TRBJ1-1, the V gene TRBV11-2; D unresolved. The germline CDR1 and CDR2 sequences are SGHAT and FQNNGV. V was shortened by 4 bases and J by 2 bases, with 8 bases between the two germline ends. This CDR3 spans 13 amino acids.

The V call is TRBV10-3, the J call TRBJ1-4, with 8 nucleotides matching TRBD1. The ends lost 5 bases at V and 8 bases at J; junction bases unmatched: 7. This CDR3 is built from 14 residues. Per the germline V gene, CDR1 is ENHRY and CDR2 is SYGVKD. CDR3 nucleotide sequence: TGTGCCATCAGTCCCTGGACAGGGAGAGAAAAACTGTTTTTT. Protein product: CAISPWTGREKLFF.

The chain carries TRBV24-1 and TRBJ2-3; 10 bases align to TRBD2. Germline CDR1 is KGHDR and CDR2 is SFDVKD. J was trimmed by 0 bases and V by 6 bases; bases with no gene match: 8. There are 17 residues in the CDR3. In DNA form, the CDR3 reads TGTGCCACCAGTCCCCGGGGGGGACTAGCGAGCACAGATACGCAGTATTTT. This gives the protein CATSPRGGLASTDTQYF.

In DNA form, the CDR3 reads TGCGCCAGCAGGATACTAGCGGATTCACTCTACGAGCAGTACTTC. It encodes CASRILADSLYEQYF. V is TRBV5-1 and J is TRBJ2-7; TRBD2 aligns across 8 bases. The CDR3 runs to 15 residues. The V segment lost 5 bases and the J segment 3 bases; nucleotides outside the gene matches: 10. The V gene's germline CDR1 is SGHRS and CDR2 YFSETQ.

This chain connects TRBV6-5 to TRBJ2-5; 15 nucleotides agree with TRBD2. CDR3 length equals 14 residues. Germline V gene lookup returns CDR1 MNHEY and CDR2 SVGAGI. J was trimmed by 5 bases and V by 6 bases; bases with no gene match: 1. Here the CDR3 reads CASSGTSGRETQYF. The CDR3 nucleotides are TGTGCCAGCAGCGGGACTAGCGGGAGGGAGACCCAGTACTTC.

The chain combines TRBV6-2 or TRBV6-3 with TRBJ2-5, with 12 bases fitting TRBD2. The trim removed 5 bases at V and 1 base at J, leaving 11 bases unmatched. The CDR3 is 18 amino acids. Germline assignment: CDR1 MNHEY and CDR2 SVGEGT. The CDR3 spells CASSPGLWTSGIQETQYF. CDR3 in DNA: TGTGCCAGCAGTCCGGGGCTCTGGACTAGCGGGATCCAAGAGACCCAGTACTTC.

This clone has a single count. This chain joins TRBV5-4 and TRBJ1-2; TRBD1 matches 11 bases. The germline V gene has CDR1 SGHNT and CDR2 YYREEE (reference sequence). The CDR3 extends over 16 amino acids. With 0 bases clipped from V and 2 bases from J, the junction kept 3 bases outside the gene matches. CDR3 in DNA: TGTGCCAGCAGCTTGGGGACAGGGGGCGCAAACTATGGCTACACCTTC. This codes for CASSLGTGGANYGYTF.